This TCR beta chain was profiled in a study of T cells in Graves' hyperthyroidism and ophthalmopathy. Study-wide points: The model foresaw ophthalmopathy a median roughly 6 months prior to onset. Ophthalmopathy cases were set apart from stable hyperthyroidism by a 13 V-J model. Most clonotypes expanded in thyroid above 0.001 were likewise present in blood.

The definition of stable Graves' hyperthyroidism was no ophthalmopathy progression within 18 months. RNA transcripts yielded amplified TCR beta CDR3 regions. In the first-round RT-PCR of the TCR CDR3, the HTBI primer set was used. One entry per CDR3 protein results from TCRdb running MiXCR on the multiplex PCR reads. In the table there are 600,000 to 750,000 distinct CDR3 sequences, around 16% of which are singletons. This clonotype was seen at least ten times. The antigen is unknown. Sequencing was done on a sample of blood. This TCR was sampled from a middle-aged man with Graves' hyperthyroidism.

This CDR3 is CASSLARLGQGKAGELFF. CDR3 coding DNA: TGTGCCAGCAGCTTAGCTCGTTTGGGCCAGGGGAAGGCCGGGGAGCTGTTTTTT. The chain carries TRBV7-2 and TRBJ2-2; possibly TRBD1 for D (6 bases). Germline values: CDR1 SGHTA, CDR2 FQGNSA. V gave up 0 bases and J gave up 6 bases, with 20 bases separating them. The length of the CDR3 is 18 residues.